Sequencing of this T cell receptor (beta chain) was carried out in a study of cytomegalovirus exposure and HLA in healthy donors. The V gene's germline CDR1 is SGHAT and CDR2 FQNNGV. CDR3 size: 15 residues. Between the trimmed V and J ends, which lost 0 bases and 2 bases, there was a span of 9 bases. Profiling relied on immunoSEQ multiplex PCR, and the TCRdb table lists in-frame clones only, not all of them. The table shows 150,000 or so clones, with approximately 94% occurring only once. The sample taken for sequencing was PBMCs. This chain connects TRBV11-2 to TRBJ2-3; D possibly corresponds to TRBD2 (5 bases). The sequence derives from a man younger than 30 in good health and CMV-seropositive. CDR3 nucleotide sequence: TGTGCCAGCAGCTTAGAGGCGGGTGCCACAGATACGCAGTATTTT. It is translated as CASSLEAGATDTQYF.